Reported below is one TCR beta chain. This study enrolled people aged about 18 to 95 from approximately 25 US geographic areas. Clinical history as reported by participants underpinned cohort assignment. The sample comes from a study of blood T cell repertoires in COVID-19. Across the whole study: Sources were T cells, B-cell-depleted T cells, or PBMCs; the material itself was cDNA or gDNA.

Trimming cost V 4 bases and J 4 bases, with 13 bases left between them. Germline V gives CDR1 ENHRY, CDR2 SYGVKD. The CDR3 spans 15 residues. In the source study's methods: Scientists estimated how many nucleated cells there were by amplifying reference gene primers. TCRdb's table, derived via immunoSEQ multiplex PCR, lists solely in-frame clones and lacks some. V and J calls plus clone size are reproduced from that table; the DNA served to infer D and trimming. The sample includes roughly 260,000 clones, approximately 86% of them seen just once. The sequence was obtained from a woman aged 25 to 39 with acute COVID-19. The V and J genes are TRBV10-3 and TRBJ2-2, with TRBD2 as a possible D gene (7 bases). Sequenced sample: PBMCs or T cells enriched from blood (not recorded which). The CDR3 DNA sequence: TGTGCCATCAGTGCGGGGGGCATTCGCACCGGGGAGCTGTTTTTT. Translated: CAISAGGIRTGELFF.